The next 13 T cell receptor beta chains were all read from a single sample in a study of T cell responses to AZD1222 COVID-19 vaccine (dated by TCRdb to the early 2020s). To prepare the library, the immunoSEQ multiplex PCR assay was applied. TCRdb re-hosts the immuneACCESS table, in-frame sequences only. Its copies lack some clones; in the studies checked, an unresolved V gene accounts for under half of them, and the cause for the rest is not known. This sample gives about 88,000 clones in total; roughly 89% of them show up just once. The top ten constitute 4.5% to 5% of the sample. Taken with the paper, the label for time point translates to: about 28 days (+/-7) after the second vaccine dose. The material was peripheral blood, obtained 28 days after the second AZD1222 dose. Every receptor here comes from an adult who received the AZD1222 COVID-19 vaccine.

In this sample, this clone turned up once. J is TRBJ2-7 and V is TRBV5-1, with 14 positions matching TRBD2. J gave up 0 bases and V 2 bases, and 4 bases lay outside the gene matches. The CDR3 consists of 17 residues. Germline V gives CDR1 SGHRS, CDR2 YFSETQ. Here the CDR3 DNA reads TGCGCCAGCAGCTTAGGGACTAGCGGGGGCCTCTCCTACGAGCAGTACTTC. Residues: CASSLGTSGGLSYEQYF. Based on the CDR3 plus reference TRBV5-1 and TRBJ2-7, the full variable domain is KAGVTQTPRYLIKTRGQQVTLSCSPISGHRSVSWYQQTPGQGLQFLFEYFSETQRNKGNFPGRFSGRQFSNSRSEMNVSTLELGDSALYLCASSLGTSGGLSYEQYFGPGTRLTVT.

This chain uses TRBV12-5 with TRBJ1-5, with D tentatively TRBD1 (5 bases). The ends were cut back, 3 bases at V and 5 bases at J, with 8 bases in the middle. This CDR3 is built from 13 residues. Germline values: CDR1 LGHNT, CDR2 FRNRAP. CDR3 protein: CASGFGAYQPQHF. CDR3 DNA: TGTGCTAGTGGTTTCGGGGCTTATCAGCCCCAGCATTTT.

V usage is TRBV27 and J usage is TRBJ2-3, with TRBD2 matching 7 bases. Trimming cost V 7 bases and J 0 bases; bases outside gene matches: 10. The germline V gene has CDR1 MNHEY and CDR2 SMNVEV (reference sequence). CDR3 size: 16 residues. CDR3 sequence reads: CASTKGWRGSTDTQYF. The CDR3 bases are TGTGCCAGCACCAAAGGATGGCGGGGGAGCACAGATACGCAGTATTTT.

This clone ranks as medium-sized (0.01 to 0.1%). The chain has TRBV6-5 and TRBJ1-2; the match to TRBD1 covers 11 bases. CDR1 MNHEY and CDR2 SVGAGI come from the germline V gene. The V gene end was trimmed by 5 bases and the J gene end by 7 bases; junction bases not matched to a gene: 3. The CDR3 has 13 amino acids. The CDR3 DNA follows: TGTGCCAGCAGTCCGGGACAGGGGGTTGGCTACACCTTC. This encodes CASSPGQGVGYTF.

The chain carries TRBV12-3 or TRBV12-4 and TRBJ1-6; D remains unclear. Trimming removed 4 bases at V and 8 bases at J, with 9 bases between. The CDR3 is made up of 13 amino acids. The CDR3 loop reads CASSYGRDSPLHF. CDR3 DNA sequence: TGTGCCAGCAGTTACGGACGAGATTCACCCCTCCACTTT.

This chain's CDR3 is CASTDRDGLGYTF. CDR3 coding DNA: TGTGCCAGCACCGACCGGGACGGCCTTGGCTACACCTTC. The chain joins TRBV7-9 to TRBJ1-2; D might be TRBD1 (5 bases). The CDR3 consists of 13 residues. Germline-derived CDR1 and CDR2 are SEHNR and FQNEAQ (reference sequence). With 7 bases removed from V and 7 bases from J, the gap between germline ends came to 16 bases.

The rearrangement uses TRBV6-5 and TRBJ2-5; 8 bases agree with TRBD1. Looked up from germline, CDR1 is MNHEY and CDR2 is SVGAGI. The CDR3 runs 15 residues. V dropped 10 bases and J dropped 0; count of bases not matched to a gene: 10. CDR3 amino acids: CATEGDRGYQETQYF. In nucleotides, the CDR3 is TGTGCCACCGAGGGAGACAGGGGTTACCAAGAGACCCAGTACTTC.

This clone was counted a single time. V gene TRBV7-3 combines with J gene TRBJ2-1; 9 bases line up with TRBD2. The CDR3 sequence is 16 residues long. From germline, CDR1 is SGHTA and CDR2 FQGTGA. V trimming: 0 bases; J trimming: 6 bases; junction bases outside the gene matches: 6. In DNA, the CDR3 is TGTGCCAGCAGCTTAACGATCACTAGCGGGCCCAATGAGCAGTTCTTC. Protein sequence: CASSLTITSGPNEQFF. The whole variable domain, filled in from reference TRBV7-3 and TRBJ2-1, reads GAGVSQTPSNKVTEKGKYVELRCDPISGHTALYWYRQSLGQGPEFLIYFQGTGAADDSGLPNDRFFAVRPEGSVSTLKIQRTERGDSAVYLCASSLTITSGPNEQFFGPGTRLTVL.

This clone has just one count. The V gene is TRBV12-3 or TRBV12-4, the J gene TRBJ1-5; tentative D call: TRBD1 (5 bases). This CDR3 has 13 residues. Between the trimmed V and J ends, which lost 6 bases and 3 bases, there was a span of 9 bases. CDR3 bases: TGTGCCAGCAGATACAGGTTCAATCAGCCCCAGCATTTT. It codes for CASRYRFNQPQHF.

The J gene is TRBJ1-2, the V gene TRBV6-5, with D hard to call. CDR1 and CDR2 from the germline V gene are MNHEY and SVGAGI. V lost 0 bases and J 8 bases, leaving 13 bases between the germline ends. The CDR3 length is 14 residues. The CDR3 nucleotides are TGTGCCAGCAGTTACTCGCGGCATTCGAAAGGCTACACCTTC. It encodes CASSYSRHSKGYTF.

This clone came up a few times. The DNA of the CDR3 is TGTGCCAGTCGGACAGAGAATAATTCACCCCTCCACTTT. Amino acid sequence: CASRTENNSPLHF. V usage is TRBV2 and J usage is TRBJ1-6; D might be TRBD1 (6 bases). There are 13 residues in the CDR3. With 9 bases removed from V and 5 bases from J, the gap between germline ends came to 11 bases. Germline V lookup: CDR1 SNHLY, CDR2 FYNNEI. The entire variable domain, with the rest obtained from reference TRBV2 and TRBJ1-6, is as follows: EPEVTQTPSHQVTQMGQEVILRCVPISNHLYFYWYRQILGQKVEFLVSFYNNEISEKSEIFDDQFSVERPDGSNFTLKIRSTKLEDSAMYFCASRTENNSPLHFGNGTRLTVT.

The rearrangement links TRBV7-8 to TRBJ1-6, with 7 bases aligning to TRBD1. The V and J ends lost 4 bases and 10 bases, in that order; junction bases with no gene match: 7. This CDR3 has 14 residues. The germline gives CDR1 SGHVS, CDR2 FQNEAQ. The CDR3 DNA sequence: TGTGCCAGCAGCTCGACAGGGAGGGACTCACCCCTCCACTTT. Protein: CASSSTGRDSPLHF.

V gene TRBV6-1 combines with J gene TRBJ2-3; D is ambiguous. V dropped 3 bases and J dropped 2 bases, with 9 bases sitting between them. Germline V gene sequence: CDR1 MNHNS, CDR2 SASEGT. This CDR3 has 14 residues. CDR3 sequence (DNA): TGTGCCAGCAGTGAGGTCTGGTCCACAGATACGCAGTATTTT. This translates into CASSEVWSTDTQYF.